The 31 T cell receptor beta chains given below trace back to one sample, sequenced in a study of blood T cell repertoires in COVID-19. The table came from immunoSEQ multiplex PCR; TCRdb's copy has only in-frame clones and leaves some out. This table holds around 150,000 clones, 70% to 90% found once. Specimen: peripheral blood. The receptors here all came from a woman aged 55-75 years with COVID-19, enrolled during active disease.

This clone was recorded once. This rearrangement joins TRBV11-3 to TRBJ1-1, with 8 positions matching TRBD1. In germline, CDR1 is SGHNT, CDR2 YENEEA. The CDR3 loop spans 16 amino acids. The V gene end was trimmed by 0 bases and the J gene end by 3 bases; junction bases not matched to a gene: 6. CDR3 in amino acids: CASSLEAGGSDTEAFF. In DNA form, the CDR3 reads TGTGCCAGCAGCTTAGAGGCAGGGGGCTCTGACACTGAAGCTTTCTTT.

V gene TRBV11-2 combines with J gene TRBJ2-2; D gene uncertain. Germline V gives CDR1 SGHAT, CDR2 FQNNGV. This CDR3 contains 12 residues. Trimming removed 4 bases from V and 7 bases from J, with 7 bases in between. DNA of the CDR3: TGTGCCAGCAGCTCGGTGGTCGGGGAGCTGTTTTTT. Its protein is CASSSVVGELFF.

This rearrangement joins TRBV2 to TRBJ2-2; D gene ambiguous. The CDR3 spans 15 residues. CDR1 and CDR2 (germline): SNHLY, FYNNEI. Trimming took 4 bases from V and 1 from J, leaving 10 bases between them. The chain's CDR3 is CASSARSRNTGELFF. Written as DNA, the CDR3 is TGTGCCAGCAGTGCCCGTTCGCGGAACACCGGGGAGCTGTTTTTT. The full variable domain, its missing parts supplied by reference TRBV2 and TRBJ2-2, is EPEVTQTPSHQVTQMGQEVILRCVPISNHLYFYWYRQILGQKVEFLVSFYNNEISEKSEIFDDQFSVERPDGSNFTLKIRSTKLEDSAMYFCASSARSRNTGELFFGEGSRLTVL.

The rearrangement uses TRBV4-1 and TRBJ2-1; possible D gene TRBD2, 6 bases. In germline, CDR1 is MGHRA, CDR2 YSYEKL. This CDR3 has 16 amino acids. The V end was cut by 0 bases, the J end by 1 base, with 10 bases between. CDR3 nucleotides: TGCGCCAGCAGCCAAGAAGGTCTAGCGTCCTACAATGAGCAGTTCTTC. It translates to CASSQEGLASYNEQFF.

The gene calls are TRBV4-1 and TRBJ2-5, with 7 bases identical to TRBD1. With 6 bases clipped from V and 2 bases from J, the junction kept 6 bases outside the gene matches. The germline gives CDR1 MGHRA, CDR2 YSYEKL. This CDR3 is built from 14 residues. DNA of the CDR3: TGCGCCAGCAGGTACTCCAGGGGGCAAGAGACCCAGTACTTC. This codes for CASRYSRGQETQYF.

V and J are TRBV4-1 and TRBJ1-2, with 10 nucleotides matching TRBD1. V lost 1 base and J lost 5; bases outside the gene matches: 7. The germline V gene has CDR1 MGHRA and CDR2 YSYEKL. The CDR3 covers 16 residues. CDR3 protein: CASSQAIPGQGYGYTF. CDR3 nucleotide sequence: TGCGCCAGCAGCCAAGCAATCCCGGGACAGGGGTATGGCTACACCTTC.

The V gene is TRBV3-1 (or the pseudogene TRBV3-2), the J gene TRBJ1-1, with D perhaps matching TRBD1 (5 bases). There are 14 residues in the CDR3. Germline V gene lookup returns CDR1 LGHDT and CDR2 YNNKEL (reference sequence). The V end was cut by 3 bases, the J end by 5 bases, with 13 bases between. The CDR3, as DNA: TGTGCCAGCAGCCATTGGGGCAGGGAAACTGAAGCTTTCTTT. This gives the protein CASSHWGRETEAFF.

This clone showed up just a few times. The V call is TRBV7-6, the J call TRBJ1-5; tentatively, D is TRBD1 (6 bases). Germline V gene data show CDR1 as SGHVS and CDR2 as FNYEAQ. Trimming removed 4 bases from V and 6 bases from J, with 37 bases in between. The CDR3 runs to 22 residues. In nucleotides, the CDR3 is TGTGCCAGCAGCTCTATGGGGTTGGACAGCAGATTTTGGGGGCTATTTCCTCAGCCCCAGCATTTT. Translation: CASSSMGLDSRFWGLFPQPQHF. The entire variable domain, with the rest obtained from reference TRBV7-6 and TRBJ1-5, is as follows: GAGVSQSPRYKVTKRGQDVALRCDPISGHVSLYWYRQALGQGPEFLTYFNYEAQQDKSGLPNDRFSAERPEGSISTLTIQRTEQRDSAMYRCASSSMGLDSRFWGLFPQPQHFGDGTRLSIL.

In nucleotides, the CDR3 is TGTGCCAGCAGAAAACTTACAGGGGGCTCACCCCTCCACTTT. This codes for CASRKLTGGSPLHF. This chain joins TRBV6-5 and TRBJ1-6, with 9 bases that match TRBD1. This CDR3 contains 14 residues. V trimming: 6 bases; J trimming: 10 bases; junction bases outside the gene matches: 7. The germline CDR1 and CDR2 sequences are MNHEY and SVGAGI.

The chain combines TRBV6-5 with TRBJ1-2, with D hard to call. The V end was cut by 6 bases, the J end by 2 bases, with 13 bases between. The germline V gene has CDR1 MNHEY and CDR2 SVGAGI. The CDR3 contains 14 residues. The CDR3 region has the DNA TGTGCCAGCAGCCCCGGACTTAGGAACTATGGCTACACCTTC. Protein: CASSPGLRNYGYTF.

J is TRBJ2-7 and V is TRBV27; unclear D gene. CDR3 length: 14 residues. With 4 bases removed from V and 5 bases from J, the gap between germline ends came to 15 bases. Germline lookup yields CDR1 MNHEY and CDR2 SMNVEV (reference sequence). In DNA form, the CDR3 reads TGTGCCAGCAGTTCTCTAGAAGTTGGCCACGAGCAGTACTTC. Translation: CASSSLEVGHEQYF.

The chain uses TRBV18 and TRBJ2-2; 7 bases match TRBD2. Germline CDR1 reads KGHSH; CDR2 reads LQKENI. The V gene end was trimmed by 2 bases and the J gene end by 6 bases; junction bases not matched to a gene: 12. This CDR3 contains 17 residues. In DNA form, the CDR3 reads TGTGCCAGCTCACCAATAGTTCCAGGGACTAAGGCCGGGGAGCTGTTTTTT. Its protein is CASSPIVPGTKAGELFF.

V usage is TRBV3-1 (or the pseudogene TRBV3-2) and J usage is TRBJ1-1; perhaps TRBD1 as D (5 bases). Germline CDR1 LGHDT, CDR2 YNNKEL (reference sequence). The CDR3 has 14 amino acids. V was cut by 7 bases and J by 7 bases, with 19 bases left in between. The CDR3: CASTSVQDNGEAFF. In DNA, the CDR3 is TGTGCCAGCACCTCCGTGCAGGACAACGGTGAAGCTTTCTTT.

The chain joins TRBV19 to TRBJ1-5, with 7 bases lining up with TRBD1. The length of the CDR3 is 14 residues. Germline loops: CDR1 LNHDA, CDR2 SQIVND (reference sequence). J was trimmed by 8 bases and V by 10 bases; bases with no gene match: 14. In nucleotides, the CDR3 is TGTGCCACCGCCCCGACAGGGTTAAGAGAGCCCCAGCATTTT. Its translation is CATAPTGLREPQHF.

This clone was seen repeatedly, ten times or more. This chain connects TRBV12-3 or TRBV12-4 to TRBJ2-5, with a possible D match to TRBD2 (5 bases). Trimming took 7 bases from V and 5 from J, leaving 14 bases between them. The CDR3 runs to 13 residues. The CDR3 DNA is TGTGCCAGCAAGATCGAGGGATTGGAGACCCAGTACTTC. This translates into CASKIEGLETQYF.

This clone has a handful of counts. The V call is TRBV7-8, the J call TRBJ2-2; possible D gene TRBD2, 5 bases. The CDR3 loop spans 15 amino acids. Looked up from germline, CDR1 is SGHVS and CDR2 is FQNEAQ. V gave up 1 base and J gave up 2 bases, with 8 bases separating them. The DNA for the CDR3 is TGTGCCAGCAGCTTAGGCGGGCCAAACACCGGGGAGCTGTTTTTT. Translation: CASSLGGPNTGELFF.

In this sample, this clone turned up a few times. The V gene is TRBV4-2, the J gene TRBJ1-5; D uncertain. The CDR3 has 14 amino acids. V lost 3 bases to trimming and J lost 3 bases, with 9 bases between them. Germline-derived CDR1 and CDR2 are LGHNA and YNFKEQ. The CDR3 sequence: CASSHRGINQPQHF. The CDR3 bases are TGTGCCAGCAGCCATCGAGGAATCAATCAGCCCCAGCATTTT.

The V call is TRBV10-1, the J call TRBJ1-1; possible D gene TRBD1, 6 bases. Germline CDR1 and CDR2: WNHNN and SYGVQD (reference sequence). The ends were cut back, 2 bases at V and 11 bases at J, with 15 bases in the middle. This CDR3 region has 13 residues. CDR3 loop: CASSEAQGREAFF. CDR3 coding DNA: TGCGCCAGCAGTGAGGCGCAGGGGCGGGAGGCTTTCTTT.

The chain links TRBV29-1 to TRBJ1-1; 7 nucleotides match TRBD1. CDR1 and CDR2 from the germline V gene are SQVTM and ANQGSEA. The CDR3 runs 12 residues. Unmatched junction bases numbered 8, after V lost 6 bases and J lost 7 bases. The CDR3 DNA is TGCAGCGTCCTACAGGGGAGTGGTGAAGCTTTCTTT. Its translation: CSVLQGSGEAFF.

The chain couples TRBV5-1 to TRBJ1-3; D gene uncertain. Trimming removed 3 bases from V and 1 base from J, with 8 bases in between. The CDR3 runs 14 residues. Germline lookup yields CDR1 SGHRS and CDR2 YFSETQ. This chain's CDR3 is CASSSGDSGNTIYF. Here the CDR3 DNA reads TGCGCCAGCAGCTCTGGAGATTCTGGAAACACCATATATTTT.

The J gene is TRBJ1-4, the V gene TRBV6-6, with D unresolved. This CDR3 is built from 16 residues. In germline, CDR1 is MNHNY, CDR2 SVGAGI (reference sequence). Trimming removed 6 bases at V and 0 bases at J, with 14 bases between. Here the CDR3 DNA reads TGTGCCAGCAGCGCCCCCTCGGGAGCAACTAATGAAAAACTGTTTTTT. Residues: CASSAPSGATNEKLFF.

Only a few counts were recorded for this clone. The rearrangement uses TRBV5-6 and TRBJ2-7; D is unresolved. The CDR3 is 15 residues long. Trimming cost V 2 bases and J 6 bases, with 18 bases left between them. Germline V gene lookup returns CDR1 SGHDT and CDR2 YYEEEE. The CDR3 DNA reads TGTGCCAGCAGCTTTTGGCTACTACAATCCGGCGAGCAGTACTTC. This translates into CASSFWLLQSGEQYF.

V gene TRBV6-2 or TRBV6-3 combines with J gene TRBJ1-3; no definite D call. Germline loops: CDR1 MNHEY, CDR2 SVGEGT. V lost 2 bases to trimming and J lost 2 bases, with 10 bases between them. The CDR3 covers 15 residues. The CDR3 region has the DNA TGTGCCAGCAGTTACCCTGTCCCGGCTGGAAACACCATATATTTT. This gives the protein CASSYPVPAGNTIYF.

V is TRBV7-3 and J is TRBJ1-2, with D possibly TRBD1 on 5 matching bases. CDR1 is SGHTA, CDR2 FQGTGA, per germline. With 1 base removed from V and 4 bases from J, the gap between germline ends came to 7 bases. The CDR3 consists of 13 residues. This chain's CDR3 is CASSLNTGYGYTF. The CDR3 coding sequence is TGTGCCAGCAGCTTAAATACAGGCTATGGCTACACCTTC.

In its sample, this clone was seen once. This chain links TRBV18 with TRBJ2-7; 9 bases line up with TRBD1. Germline V gene data show CDR1 as KGHSH and CDR2 as LQKENI. The CDR3 is 13 amino acids. Unmatched junction bases numbered 7, after V lost 6 bases and J lost 7 bases. CDR3 in amino acids: CASSRDRAEEQYF. The CDR3 region has the DNA TGTGCCAGCTCCCGGGACAGGGCCGAGGAGCAGTACTTC.

The CDR3 loop reads CASSSPGQGSSRLAAYNEQFF. As DNA, the CDR3 is TGTGCCAGCAGTTCTCCGGGACAGGGGTCTTCCAGACTAGCCGCCTACAATGAGCAGTTCTTC. The V call is TRBV27, the J call TRBJ2-1, with 10 bases that match TRBD1. With 4 bases clipped from V and 2 bases from J, the junction kept 20 bases outside the gene matches. CDR1 MNHEY and CDR2 SMNVEV come from the germline V gene (reference sequence). The CDR3 totals 21 residues.

The J gene is TRBJ2-1, the V gene TRBV19; D is uncertain. This CDR3 contains 13 residues. V lost 7 bases and J lost 4, with 11 bases in between. The V gene's germline CDR1 is LNHDA and CDR2 SQIVND (reference sequence). CDR3 nucleotides: TGTGCCAGTAAGCCCGGCGGATACAATGAGCAGTTCTTC. Amino acids: CASKPGGYNEQFF. Drawing the rest from reference TRBV19 and TRBJ2-1, the complete variable domain is DGGITQSPKYLFRKEGQNVTLSCEQNLNHDAMYWYRQDPGQGLRLIYYSQIVNDFQKGDIAEGYSVSREKKESFPLTVTSAQKNPTAFYLCASKPGGYNEQFFGPGTRLTVL.

This clone was observed a handful of times. V gene TRBV5-4 combines with J gene TRBJ1-1, with a weak D call TRBD1 (5 bases). This CDR3 contains 13 residues. Germline-derived CDR1 and CDR2 are SGHNT and YYREEE (reference sequence). V shed 4 bases and J shed 7 bases, with 14 bases lying between them. CDR3 bases: TGTGCCAGCAGCCTAAGTTTCCAGGGTGAAGCTTTCTTT. It translates to CASSLSFQGEAFF. The entire variable domain, with the rest obtained from reference TRBV5-4 and TRBJ1-1, is as follows: ETGVTQSPTHLIKTRGQQVTLRCSSQSGHNTVSWYQQALGQGPQFIFQYYREEENGRGNFPPRFSGLQFPNYSSELNVNALELDDSALYLCASSLSFQGEAFFGQGTRLTVV.

The chain employs TRBV11-2 and TRBJ2-7; 11 nucleotides agree with TRBD1. This CDR3 spans 15 amino acids. Germline values: CDR1 SGHAT, CDR2 FQNNGV. V dropped 4 bases and J dropped 4; count of bases not matched to a gene: 6. The CDR3 DNA is TGTGCCAGCAGCTCCCCGGACAGGGGGCGGTACGAGCAGTACTTC. This gives the protein CASSSPDRGRYEQYF.

The genes are TRBV11-1 and TRBJ2-5; 12 nucleotides agree with TRBD2. Germline-derived CDR1 and CDR2 are SGHAT and FQDESV (reference sequence). The CDR3 is 14 residues long. V lost 5 bases, J lost 4 bases, and 2 bases stayed unmatched. In DNA, the CDR3 is TGTGCCAGCAGCCCGGGACTAGCGGGAGAGACCCAGTACTTC. Translating gives CASSPGLAGETQYF.

The chain recombines TRBV11-2 with TRBJ1-2; D is undetermined. Germline values: CDR1 SGHAT, CDR2 FQNNGV. CDR3 size: 16 residues. The V gene lost 0 bases and the J gene lost 1 base, with 12 bases spanning the gap. The CDR3 bases are TGTGCCAGCAGCTTAGATTCGGGTTTTCTTAACTATGGCTACACCTTC. It yields the protein CASSLDSGFLNYGYTF. The complete variable domain, with remaining parts taken from reference TRBV11-2 and TRBJ1-2, reads EAGVAQSPRYKIIEKRQSVAFWCNPISGHATLYWYQQILGQGPKLLIQFQNNGVVDDSQLPKDRFSAERLKGVDSTLKIQPAKLEDSAVYLCASSLDSGFLNYGYTFGSGTRLTVV.